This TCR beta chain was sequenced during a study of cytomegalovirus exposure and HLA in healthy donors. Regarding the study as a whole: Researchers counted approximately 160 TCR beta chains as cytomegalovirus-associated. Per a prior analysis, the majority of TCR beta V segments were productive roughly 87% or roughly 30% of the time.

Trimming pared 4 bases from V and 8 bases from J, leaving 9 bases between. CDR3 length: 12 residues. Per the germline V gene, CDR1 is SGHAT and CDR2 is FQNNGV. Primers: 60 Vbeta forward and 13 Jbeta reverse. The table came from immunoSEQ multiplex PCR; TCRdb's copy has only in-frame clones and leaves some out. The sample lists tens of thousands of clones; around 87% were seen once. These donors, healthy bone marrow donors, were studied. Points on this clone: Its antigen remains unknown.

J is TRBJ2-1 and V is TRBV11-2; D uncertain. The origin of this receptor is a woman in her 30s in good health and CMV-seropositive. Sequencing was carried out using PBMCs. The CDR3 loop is CASSSVSDEQFF. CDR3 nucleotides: TGTGCCAGCAGCTCCGTCAGCGATGAGCAGTTCTTC.